The T cell receptor beta chain under discussion was sequenced for a study of cytomegalovirus exposure and HLA in healthy donors (dated by TCRdb to 2017 to 2019). At the level of the whole study: According to an earlier analysis of several hundred of the donors, 150 million to 200 million T cells yielded 117 million unique TCR beta sequences and 276 Gb of sequence data. In a later genetic analysis, genome-wide SNP genotypes for about 60% of the 666 donors were used, and that subset was treated as a discovery cohort. Class I and class II HLA loci were covered by the typing at four-digit resolution. A later analysis re-examined previously published TCR beta repertoires from 600 to 700 donors and added high-resolution HLA genotyping to investigate patterns of TCR occurrence. An earlier analysis of around 540 of the donors applied high-throughput TCR beta sequencing to assess whether each TCR beta V gene segment acted as functional or pseudogenic. Typing coverage varied by locus: about 629-640 donors for A, B, C, DRB1 and DQB1; approximately 520 for DQA1; about 600 for DPA1; fewer than 480 for DPB1. Across around 400 genotyped donors of the cohort, an average of roughly 250,000 unique TCR beta nucleotide sequences per donor were sequenced, and approximately 19% of those sequences were non-productive. Donor age, sex, ethnicity and CMV serostatus were collected together with the repertoire data. Roughly 5 DR-DQ haplotypes were treated as single units for association and clustering because of strong linkage in the cohort. High-throughput TCR immunosequencing, statistical association of individual TCRs with disease status, and machine learning were combined to predict cytomegalovirus infection status. The later analysis used no new phenotypic data to find candidate immune exposures, relying instead on TCR beta sequences and their occurrence across donors. All discovery cohort repertoires had been generated using a single sequencing platform. Besides the first cohort of roughly 640 subjects, a separate validation cohort made up of 120 or so different subjects was used. Using immunosequencing, the study profiled T cell repertoires from approximately 700 subjects and related those repertoires to cytomegalovirus serostatus. Among the approximately 420 genotyped donors, 81% belonged to the genetic ancestry cluster associated with self-reported Caucasian donors. Around 320 gigabases of sequencing data and 70 million to 85 million unique TCR sequences were included in an early release covering roughly 600 HLA-typed donors. The aim of the study was to test whether cataloging public T cell receptors could identify signatures of past pathogen exposure. General conclusions and limits of the study: In the study, approximately 150 TCR beta chains were listed as associated with cytomegalovirus. A later analysis associated about 16,000 TCR beta sequences with specific HLA alleles at a false discovery rate of 0.05. Some IMGT-functional V segments, including TRBV6-2 and TRBV6-3, could not be distinguished by the 87-base-pair reads and were therefore excluded. HLA typing was unavailable for some donors at each locus, so association tests used only the typed subset. Cytomegalovirus status was reported to be diagnosed by the classifier with high specificity and sensitivity in both the original and validation cohorts. A further reported finding was that TCR beta sequences accurately predicted the HLA-A and HLA-B alleles for most subjects in the first cohort. The authors suggested that the approach could potentially be extended to other disease states and immunological phenotypes. In a later analysis, TCR association rates were found to vary across HLA loci, with the most associated TCRs seen for DRB1 alleles and the fewest for HLA-C alleles. While some public TCRs were present in many individuals, most TCR sequences turned up only very rarely across donors. A few of the identified cytomegalovirus-associated TCR beta chains were confirmed in vitro to be specific for cytomegalovirus antigens. When HLA alleles, especially DR and DQ, strongly co-occurred, attributing TCR associations to individual alleles was difficult. Linkage disequilibrium might explain the correlated functional status among segregating V segments, but an unknown experimental factor could not be ruled out. The only immune exposure information available for the cohort was CMV serostatus. Compared with equally common non-associated chains, HLA-associated TCR beta chains in a later analysis were more clonally expanded and had lower generation probabilities. Because counts were too low, approximately 18 rarely observed V segments, including chromosome 9 orphons, were excluded from the earlier analysis of some 540 of the donors. Broadly in line with IMGT annotations, most TCR beta V segments showed up in productive rearrangements about 87% or about 30% of the time in an earlier analysis of 587 of the donors. A later analysis found that most CMV-associated TCR beta chains appeared HLA-restricted, with HLA associations seemingly driven largely by CMV exposure. Compared with the 666-donor mean, donors in an Asian-associated ancestry cluster had fewer N-insertions in productive TCRs, according to a later genetic analysis. The sequencing pipeline was judged likely to have produced a cluster of highly shared sequence variants as a technical artifact. Sequencing depth was assumed to be roughly uniform across donors in the presence/absence analyses, though that assumption may not hold. According to a later analysis, parvovirus B19, influenza, CMV and Epstein-Barr virus appeared linked to several top co-occurrence clusters. V-gene and J-gene trimming of TCR beta chains was associated with a missense DCLRE1C variant in a later genetic analysis, and the association was replicated in an independent cohort. This cohort had only TCR beta chains sequenced, and the lack of alpha or paired-chain data limited which features could be detected.

Library preparation was by the immunoSEQ multiplex PCR assay. For the multiplex PCR, a mixture combining 60 forward primers for TCR Vbeta segments and 13 reverse primers for TCR Jbeta segments was used. A multiplex PCR assay on genomic DNA amplified the CDR3 region of rearranged TCR beta genes. The Illumina HiSeq System was used to sequence the amplified TCR beta libraries as 87-base-pair reads. As for the authors' bioinformatics: Across the roughly 600 repertoires, a later analysis counted some 80 million unique TCR beta chains, roughly 11 million of which were shared by at least two donors. Raw reads were error-corrected and collapsed into unique sequences with a nearest-neighbor algorithm that merged closely related sequences to remove PCR and sequencing errors. Alignment of CDR3 sequences to IMGT reference sequences was used to assign V, D and J gene segments. For a sequence to be retained, at least a six-nucleotide match to both a V gene segment and a J gene segment was required. Rearrangements were classified as productive when the CDR3 lacked stop codons and remained in frame with V and J, and all other rearrangements were classified as non-productive. CDR3 was defined according to IMGT convention as the region running from the second conserved V-encoded cysteine to the conserved J-encoded phenylalanine. The earlier analysis of 587 of the donors excluded sequences that lacked an unambiguous match to a single V gene segment. An earlier analysis of over 450 of the donors classified V segments as functional when productive rearrangements were above 56.7% and as segregating when the standard deviation between donors was above 5%. To diagnose cytomegalovirus status from the catalog of TCR beta chain sequences, a statistical classification framework was built. In a later analysis, TCR nucleotide sequences were compared against IMGT/GENE-DB human TR gene sequences so that V and J genes could be assigned. In a later analysis, CDR3 sequences and most-parsimonious VDJ recombination scenarios were assigned using the TCRdist pipeline. In a later analysis, every TCR beta chain was defined by the combination of its CDR3 amino acid sequence and its V-gene family, and reads without a unique V-gene family were dropped. A later analysis removed 600 or so highly shared, low-generation-probability nucleotide sequences to deal with suspected cross-contamination and a sequencing artifact. For each public chain, a later analysis derived a clonal expansion index from normalized ranks of inferred template counts within each repertoire. In a later analysis, generation probabilities were computed with a VDJ recombination model fitted to out-of-frame rearrangements, and the resulting probabilities were checked against IGoR. In a later analysis, hypergeometric tests were used to score TCR-TCR, TCR-HLA and TCR-CMV co-occurrence, with a repertoire-size bias correction applied to TCR pairs. False discovery rates were estimated in a later analysis by permuting HLA or CMV assignments 20 times. In a later analysis, co-occurring TCRs were grouped using DBSCAN, and TCRdist sequence similarity was added for clustering within HLA-allele-positive subsets. Co-occurrence clustering excluded repertoires with fewer than 30,000 or more than 120,000 public chains, plus five with anomalous nucleotide sharing. TCRdb's version of the immuneACCESS table is confined to in-frame rearrangements and falls short of the full clone set. An unresolved V gene accounts for under half of the shortfall where checked; the remainder is of unknown origin. Clonal size and the V and J genes are those of that table, whereas D and trimming came from the DNA. The table held for this sample gives over 65,000 clones. 1% to 1.4% of the sample belongs to the ten largest clones.

Counted from cysteine to phenylalanine, this CDR3 has 15 amino acids. Only the CDR3 DNA stays, 45 bases, in frame from base 1. CDR1 and CDR2 are read off the germline V gene as SGHRS and YFSETQ. V is pared back by 0 bases and J by 3 bases, with 9 bases lying between the germline termini. A note on this clone: Its target antigen remains unknown.

The cohort consisted of 670 or so healthy bone marrow donors. All cohort members were sampled while nominally healthy, although unrecorded immune exposures were likely present. The donor tested CMV seronegative, placing the donor among the 350 to 400 seronegative members of the cohort. Every donor gave a peripheral blood sample, and the peripheral blood mononuclear cells from that sample were used for TCR beta sequencing. Genomic DNA extraction from the blood cell samples was performed with the Qiagen DNeasy Blood Extraction Kit. The receptor was derived from a woman aged 25 to 45 in good health and CMV-seronegative. Sample: PBMCs. Here the chain combines TRBV5-1 and TRBJ2-2, with no confident D gene call. For the CDR3, the sequence is CASSLEARDTGELFF. The DNA sequence follows: TGCGCCAGCAGCTTGGAAGCGCGAGACACCGGGGAGCTGTTTTTT.